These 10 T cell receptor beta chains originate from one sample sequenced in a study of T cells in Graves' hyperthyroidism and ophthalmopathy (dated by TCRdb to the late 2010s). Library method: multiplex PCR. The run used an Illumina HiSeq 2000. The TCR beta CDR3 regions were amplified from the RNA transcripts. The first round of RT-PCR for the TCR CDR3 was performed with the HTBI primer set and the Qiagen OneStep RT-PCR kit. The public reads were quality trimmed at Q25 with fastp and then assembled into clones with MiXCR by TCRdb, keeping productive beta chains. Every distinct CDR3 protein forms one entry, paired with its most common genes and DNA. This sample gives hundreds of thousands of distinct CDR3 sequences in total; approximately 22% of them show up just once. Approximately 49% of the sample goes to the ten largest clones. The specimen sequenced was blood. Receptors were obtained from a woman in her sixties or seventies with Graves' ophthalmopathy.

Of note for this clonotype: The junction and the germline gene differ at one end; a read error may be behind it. The CDR3 nucleotides are TGTGACAGCAGTTTCTCGAATACGCAGTATTTT. Amino acids: CDSSFSNTQYF. The genes are TRBV27 and TRBJ2-3; no clear D. Germline CDR1 reads MNHEY; CDR2 reads SMNVEV (reference sequence). The CDR3 is 11 amino acids.

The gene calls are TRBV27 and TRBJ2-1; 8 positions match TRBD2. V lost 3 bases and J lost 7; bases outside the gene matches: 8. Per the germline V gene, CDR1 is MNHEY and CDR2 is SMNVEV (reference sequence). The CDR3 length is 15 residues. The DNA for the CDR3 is TGTGCCAGCAGTTTTTACCCCGGGAGGGAAAATGAGCAGTTCTTC. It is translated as CASSFYPGRENEQFF.

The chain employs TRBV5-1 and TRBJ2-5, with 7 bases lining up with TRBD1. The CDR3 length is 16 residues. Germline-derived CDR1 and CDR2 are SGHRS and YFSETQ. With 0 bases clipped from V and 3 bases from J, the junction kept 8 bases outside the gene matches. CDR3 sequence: CASSLAPGTVEETQYF. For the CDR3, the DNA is TGCGCCAGCAGCTTGGCCCCCGGGACAGTGGAAGAGACCCAGTACTTC.

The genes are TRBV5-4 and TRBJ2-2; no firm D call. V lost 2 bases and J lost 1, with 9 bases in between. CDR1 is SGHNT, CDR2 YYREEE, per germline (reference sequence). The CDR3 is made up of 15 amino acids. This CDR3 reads CASSFRQENTGELFF. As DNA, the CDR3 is TGTGCCAGCAGCTTCCGGCAAGAGAACACCGGGGAGCTGTTTTTT.

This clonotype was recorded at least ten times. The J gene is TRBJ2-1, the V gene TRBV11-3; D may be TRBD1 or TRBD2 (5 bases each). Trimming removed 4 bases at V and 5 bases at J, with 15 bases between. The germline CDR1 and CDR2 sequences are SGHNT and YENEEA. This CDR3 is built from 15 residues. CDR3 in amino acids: CASSSWGSSNNEQFF. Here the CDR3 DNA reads TGTGCCAGCAGCTCGTGGGGGAGTTCTAACAATGAGCAGTTCTTC.

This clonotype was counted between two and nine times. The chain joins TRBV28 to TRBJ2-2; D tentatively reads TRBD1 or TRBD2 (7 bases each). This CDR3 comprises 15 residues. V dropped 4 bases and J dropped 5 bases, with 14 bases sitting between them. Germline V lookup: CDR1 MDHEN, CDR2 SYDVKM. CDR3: CASSSRQGGTGELFF. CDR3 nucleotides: TGTGCCAGCAGTTCGAGACAGGGAGGGACCGGGGAGCTGTTTTTT.

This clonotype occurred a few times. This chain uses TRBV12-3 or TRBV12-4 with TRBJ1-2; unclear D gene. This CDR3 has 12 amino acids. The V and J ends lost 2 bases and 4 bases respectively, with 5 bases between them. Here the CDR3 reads CASSLPAYGYTF. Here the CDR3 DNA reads TGTGCCAGCAGTTTACCAGCCTATGGCTACACCTTC.

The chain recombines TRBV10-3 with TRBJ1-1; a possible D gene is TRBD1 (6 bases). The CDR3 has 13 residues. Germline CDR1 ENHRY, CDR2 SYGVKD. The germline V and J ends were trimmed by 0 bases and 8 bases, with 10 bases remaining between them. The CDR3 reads CAISESGASEAFF. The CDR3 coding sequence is TGTGCCATCAGTGAGTCGGGGGCATCCGAAGCTTTCTTT.

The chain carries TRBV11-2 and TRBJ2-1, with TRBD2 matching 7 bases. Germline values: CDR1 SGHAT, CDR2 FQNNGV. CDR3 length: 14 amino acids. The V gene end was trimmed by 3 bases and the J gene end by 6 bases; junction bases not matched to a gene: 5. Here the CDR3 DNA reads TGTGCCAGCAGCTTGGCGGGAGTCCTCAATGAGCAGTTCTTC. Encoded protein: CASSLAGVLNEQFF.

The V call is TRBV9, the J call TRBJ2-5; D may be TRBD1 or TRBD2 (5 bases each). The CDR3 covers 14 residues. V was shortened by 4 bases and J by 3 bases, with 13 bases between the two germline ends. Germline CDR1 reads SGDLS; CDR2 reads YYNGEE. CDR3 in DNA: TGTGCCAGCAGCTCCCCCGGGGCAGAAGAGACCCAGTACTTC. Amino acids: CASSSPGAEETQYF.